This is a list of T cell receptor beta chains from one sample in a study of cytomegalovirus exposure and HLA in healthy donors. Data came from immunoSEQ multiplex PCR; TCRdb stores just in-frame clones and leaves some out. The sample has approximately 100,000 clones, 74% seen once; the top ten hold 2% to 2.5%. Sequenced input: PBMCs. These TCRs come from a human donor in good health. The CDR3 runs from the conserved cysteine through the conserved F or W. D genes are given only for firm matches. Only part of the rows carry a size: once, few, many, or a class if the clone is expanded.

>TRBJ2-7|-|TRBV28|TRBD2
CASRPLAGVSYEQYF
TGTGCCAGCAGACCACTAGCGGGGGTCTCCTACGAGCAGTACTTC
>TRBJ1-2|-|TRBV4-2|TRBD1
CASSLTETGGYGYTF
TGTGCCAGCAGCCTCACCGAGACAGGGGGTTATGGCTACACCTTC
>TRBJ1-6|-|TRBV4-3|TRBD1
CASSQELQGGSPLHF
TGCGCCAGCAGCCAAGAACTACAGGGGGGTTCACCCCTCCACTTT
>TRBJ2-5|-|TRBV5-4|-
CASSPGYGTQYF
TGTGCCAGCAGCCCCGGGTACGGGACCCAGTACTTC
>TRBJ1-5|-|TRBV7-2|-
CASSPTRNQPQHF
TGTGCCAGCAGCCCGACTCGCAATCAGCCCCAGCATTTT
>TRBJ1-1|few|TRBV20-1|-
CSALEDPRAFF
TGCAGTGCCCTTGAAGACCCGCGGGCTTTCTTT
>TRBJ2-1|-|TRBV4-1|TRBD2
CASSQPLLAGNNEQFF
TGCGCCAGCAGCCAACCTTTGCTAGCGGGGAACAATGAGCAGTTCTTC
>TRBJ2-3|-|TRBV28|TRBD2
CASIAGPSNTQYF
TGTGCCAGTATAGCGGGACCTTCAAATACGCAGTATTTT
>TRBJ2-7|-|TRBV7-3|-
CASSLSQGFLYEQYF
TGTGCCAGCAGCTTAAGCCAGGGATTCCTCTACGAGCAGTACTTC
>TRBJ1-4|-|TRBV4-3|TRBD1
CASSQDLKATGTSEKLFF
TGCGCCAGCAGCCAAGACCTAAAAGCGACAGGGACGAGTGAAAAACTGTTTTTT
>TRBJ2-7|-|TRBV6-5|-
CASQTAAYEQYF
TGTGCCAGCCAGACAGCTGCCTACGAGCAGTACTTC
>TRBJ2-5|-|TRBV28|-
CASSPTEYQETQYF
TGTGCCAGCAGTCCCACCGAGTACCAAGAGACCCAGTACTTC
>TRBJ2-1|-|TRBV7-2|TRBD2
CASTRGLAGGPSKYNEQFF
TGTGCCAGCACCAGGGGACTAGCGGGGGGCCCCTCTAAATACAATGAGCAGTTCTTC
>TRBJ2-1|once|TRBV30|-
CAWSRPSSYNEQFF
TGTGCCTGGAGCCGTCCGTCGAGCTACAATGAGCAGTTCTTC
>TRBJ1-1|few|TRBV6-1|-
CASRRSGFMPEAFF
TGTGCCAGCAGGAGGTCCGGATTTATGCCTGAAGCTTTCTTT
>TRBJ2-7|-|TRBV27|TRBD2
CASRRISGSYSYEQYF
TGTGCCAGCAGAAGAATCAGCGGGAGTTATTCTTACGAGCAGTACTTC
>TRBJ1-5|once|TRBV9|-
CASSVSGGVEPQHF
TGTGCCAGCAGCGTCAGCGGGGGCGTGGAGCCCCAGCATTTT
>TRBJ2-5|-|TRBV5-1|-
CASSLVPRAQETQYF
TGCGCCAGCAGCTTGGTCCCGCGGGCCCAAGAGACCCAGTACTTC
>TRBJ1-5|-|TRBV5-1|-
CASSLDGEGQPQHF
TGCGCCAGCAGCTTGGACGGGGAGGGACAGCCCCAGCATTTT
>TRBJ1-1|once|TRBV28|-
CASSLRLSRNTEAFF
TGTGCCAGCAGTTTACGACTTTCTAGGAACACTGAAGCTTTCTTT
>TRBJ2-3|-|TRBV7-8|-
CASSPGGDTQYF
TGTGCCAGCAGCCCCGGGGGAGATACGCAGTATTTT
>TRBJ1-5|-|TRBV6-5|-
CASSRTPSPNQPQHF
TGTGCCAGCAGTCGGACTCCATCGCCGAATCAGCCCCAGCATTTT
>TRBJ2-3|-|TRBV6-1|TRBD2
CASREIAGVAPDTQYF
TGTGCCAGCAGGGAAATAGCGGGAGTCGCCCCAGATACGCAGTATTTT
>TRBJ2-3|-|TRBV19|-
CASSISGGRDTQYF
TGTGCCAGTAGTATATCTGGGGGGAGAGATACGCAGTATTTT
>TRBJ2-7|once|TRBV12-5|TRBD2
CASGFSGGYEQYF
TGTGCTAGTGGTTTTAGCGGGGGCTACGAGCAGTACTTC
>TRBJ2-1|-|TRBV19|-
CASTMGGALNEQFF
TGTGCCAGTACCATGGGGGGGGCTCTCAATGAGCAGTTCTTC